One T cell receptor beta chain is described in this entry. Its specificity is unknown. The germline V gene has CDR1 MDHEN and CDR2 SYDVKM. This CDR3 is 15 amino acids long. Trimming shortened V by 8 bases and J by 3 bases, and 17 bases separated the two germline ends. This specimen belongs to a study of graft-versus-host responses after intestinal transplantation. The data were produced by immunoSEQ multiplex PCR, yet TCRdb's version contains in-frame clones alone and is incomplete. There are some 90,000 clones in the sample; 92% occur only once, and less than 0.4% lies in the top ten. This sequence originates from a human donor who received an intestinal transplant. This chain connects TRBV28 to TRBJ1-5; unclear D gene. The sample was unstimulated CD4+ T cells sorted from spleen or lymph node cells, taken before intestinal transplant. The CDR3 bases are TGTGCCAGCGCGGACGGAACCCTTCTCAATCAGCCCCAGCATTTT. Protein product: CASADGTLLNQPQHF. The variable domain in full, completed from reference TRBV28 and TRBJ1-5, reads DVKVTQSSRYLVKRTGEKVFLECVQDMDHENMFWYRQDPGLGLRLIYFSYDVKMKEKGDIPEGYSVSREKKERFSLILESASTNQTSMYLCASADGTLLNQPQHFGDGTRLSIL.